The T cell receptor (beta chain) described here comes from a study of human T cells and chemical hapten exposure. Trimming removed 6 bases at V and 2 bases at J, with 14 bases between. CDR3 size: 14 residues. Germline CDR1 is MGHDK and CDR2 is SYGVNS. This clonotype was counted only a few times. One entry per CDR3 protein results from TCRdb running MiXCR on the RACE reads. The sample holds about 140,000 distinct CDR3 sequences, approximately 12% seen once. Regarding time point: patch test 2, 6 weeks after DPC sensitization. The treatment: therapeutic diphenylcyclopropenone sensitization with weekly scalp DPC.

The sequenced sample was whole blood, obtained in connection with sensitization to the hapten diphenylcyclopropenone (DPC). The rearrangement uses TRBV25-1 and TRBJ2-7, with unresolved D. This receptor was taken from a woman aged 45-65 years with alopecia areata. Some clones in this sample may be carry-over from other donors' samples. The CDR3 coding sequence is TGTGCCAGCAGGGATGACGGTGCCACCTACGAGCAGTACTTC. Amino acid sequence: CASRDDGATYEQYF.